These 2 T cell receptor beta chains originate from one sample sequenced in a study of regulatory T cells in long-lasting Graves disease. Arm-PCR of CDR3 regions and iRepertoire HTBI primers were used to build TCR beta libraries. TCRdb itself ran the multiplex PCR reads through MiXCR, one entry per CDR3 protein. The sample lists around 450,000 distinct CDR3 sequences, just under 15% seen once, with roughly 17% in the top ten. Time point reported: newly diagnosed GD, antithyroid drugs for less than 3 months. The TCR library used RNA extracted from PBMCs. The same data also went into a second study, on T cells in Graves' hyperthyroidism and ophthalmopathy.

The sample was peripheral blood mononuclear cells (PBMCs), taken at new diagnosis, from a patient treated with antithyroid drugs. The receptor source for this set is a woman aged 25 to 39 with Graves disease.

This chain connects TRBV24-1 to TRBJ1-1; no definite D call. CDR3 length: 13 amino acids. Germline values: CDR1 KGHDR, CDR2 SFDVKD. Trimming took off 4 bases at V and 1 base at J, with 6 bases between the two ends. The CDR3 bases are TGTGCCACCAGTGAATCGGGGAACACTGAAGCTTTCTTT. It translates to CATSESGNTEAFF.

The chain employs TRBV14 and TRBJ2-7; unclear D gene. Germline V CDR1 and CDR2: SGHDN, FVKESK. This CDR3 has 12 residues. V was clipped by 0 bases and J by 7 bases, with 7 bases between them. The CDR3 protein is CASSQDRTEQYF. The CDR3 DNA reads as TGTGCCAGCAGCCAAGATAGGACGGAGCAGTACTTC. The complete variable domain, with remaining parts taken from reference TRBV14 and TRBJ2-7, reads EAGVTQFPSHSVIEKGQTVTLRCDPISGHDNLYWYRRVMGKEIKFLLHFVKESKQDESGMPNNRFLAERTGGTYSTLKVQPAELEDSGVYFCASSQDRTEQYFGPGTRLTVT.